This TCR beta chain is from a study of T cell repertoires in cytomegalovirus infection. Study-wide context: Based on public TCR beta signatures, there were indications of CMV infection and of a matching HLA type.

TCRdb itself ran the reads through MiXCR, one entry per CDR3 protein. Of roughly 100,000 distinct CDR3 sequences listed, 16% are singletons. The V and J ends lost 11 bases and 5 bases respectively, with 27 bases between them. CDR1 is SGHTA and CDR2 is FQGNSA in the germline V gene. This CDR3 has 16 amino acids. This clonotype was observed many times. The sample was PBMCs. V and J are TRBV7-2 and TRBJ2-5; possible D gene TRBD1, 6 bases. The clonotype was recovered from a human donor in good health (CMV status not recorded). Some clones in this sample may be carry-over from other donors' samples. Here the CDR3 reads CAVSGAGAALGETQYF. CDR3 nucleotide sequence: TGTGCCGTTTCCGGGGCAGGGGCCGCCCTCGGGGAGACCCAGTACTTC. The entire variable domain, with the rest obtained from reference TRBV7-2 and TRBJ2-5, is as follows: GAGVSQSPSNKVTEKGKDVELRCDPISGHTALYWYRQSLGQGLEFLIYFQGNSAPDKSGLPSDRFSAERTGGSVSTLTIQRTQQEDSAVYLCAVSGAGAALGETQYFGPGTRLLVL.